One and the same sample provided the 22 T cell receptor beta chains below, sequenced in a study of T cell responses to AZD1222 COVID-19 vaccine. Some clones are missing from TCRdb's copy, which holds only in-frame ones; the method was immunoSEQ multiplex PCR. There are 150,000 to 200,000 clones in the sample; roughly nine tenths occur only once, and approximately 2.8% lies in the top ten. The sample in question was peripheral blood, obtained on day 0 of AZD1222 vaccination. The receptor source for this set is an adult in good health.

The chain uses TRBV18 and TRBJ2-5; D gene unclear. Trimming took off 8 bases at V and 5 bases at J, with 12 bases between the two ends. CDR1 is KGHSH, CDR2 LQKENI, per germline. This CDR3 spans 12 amino acids. CDR3 in amino acids: CASVQVGETQYF. The CDR3 DNA reads TGTGCCAGCGTGCAGGTTGGGGAGACCCAGTACTTC.

This sequence joins TRBV6-6 and TRBJ2-7; no clear D gene. Trimming stripped 6 bases from V and 6 bases from J, with 12 bases between. CDR1 is MNHNY, CDR2 SVGAGI, per germline (reference sequence). This CDR3 comprises 12 residues. The CDR3 bases are TGTGCCAGCAGGGAACAGTTGGGCGAGCAGTACTTC. Its translation is CASREQLGEQYF.

The rearrangement uses TRBV5-1 and TRBJ2-5, with D possibly being TRBD1 or TRBD2 (6 bases each). Germline V gene lookup returns CDR1 SGHRS and CDR2 YFSETQ. V dropped 4 bases and J dropped 5 bases, with 18 bases sitting between them. The CDR3 is 15 amino acids. This CDR3 reads CASSRAVGGRETQYF. CDR3 DNA sequence: TGCGCCAGCAGCCGGGCGGTGGGGGGCCGGGAGACCCAGTACTTC. Supplemented by reference TRBV5-1 and TRBJ2-5, the full variable domain reads KAGVTQTPRYLIKTRGQQVTLSCSPISGHRSVSWYQQTPGQGLQFLFEYFSETQRNKGNFPGRFSGRQFSNSRSEMNVSTLELGDSALYLCASSRAVGGRETQYFGPGTRLLVL.

The chain couples TRBV2 to TRBJ1-2; D is uncertain. CDR1 is SNHLY, CDR2 FYNNEI, per germline. CDR3 size: 13 residues. V was clipped by 6 bases and J by 14 bases, with 22 bases between them. In DNA form, the CDR3 reads TGTGCCAGCAGACCTTCGATAATCAGTGCTGGAACCTTC. Translation gives CASRPSIISAGTF.

This chain links TRBV5-8 with TRBJ1-2; D remains unclear. The CDR3 contains 14 residues. Trimming removed 4 bases at V and 0 bases at J, with 10 bases between. CDR1 and CDR2 from the germline V gene are SGHTS and YDEGEE. The CDR3 DNA reads TGTGCCAGCAGCCGTAGACAAACTAACTATGGCTACACCTTC. Translation gives CASSRRQTNYGYTF.

This clone was seen just once. This rearrangement joins TRBV4-2 to TRBJ2-2, with D possibly matching TRBD2 (6 bases). The CDR3 consists of 17 residues. V dropped 0 bases and J dropped 0 bases, with 11 bases sitting between them. Germline V gene data show CDR1 as LGHNA and CDR2 as YNFKEQ. The CDR3 is CASSQEWRTTNTGELFF. In nucleotides, the CDR3 is TGTGCCAGCAGCCAAGAGTGGCGGACTACGAACACCGGGGAGCTGTTTTTT.

The chain recombines TRBV19 with TRBJ1-4, with D perhaps matching TRBD1 (5 bases). This CDR3 region has 15 residues. V was shortened by 3 bases and J by 4 bases, with 12 bases between the two germline ends. CDR1 is LNHDA and CDR2 is SQIVND in the germline V gene (reference sequence). CDR3 in amino acids: CASSMGRGNNEKLFF. The CDR3 DNA follows: TGTGCCAGTAGTATGGGGAGGGGAAATAATGAAAAACTGTTTTTT.

This chain uses TRBV4-2 with TRBJ1-6; D perhaps matches TRBD1 (5 bases). This CDR3 spans 14 amino acids. Germline CDR1 reads LGHNA; CDR2 reads YNFKEQ. V was cut by 3 bases and J by 5 bases, with 8 bases left in between. CDR3 coding DNA: TGTGCCAGCAGCCACGGACAAGATAATTCACCCCTCCACTTT. This encodes CASSHGQDNSPLHF.

Of note for this clone: Other DNA sequences within the sample encode an identical CDR3. The chain links TRBV12-3 or TRBV12-4 to TRBJ1-2; D possibly corresponds to TRBD1 (5 bases). Trimming shortened V by 4 bases and J by 4 bases, and 10 bases separated the two germline ends. This CDR3 has 13 residues. The CDR3 coding sequence is TGTGCCAGCAGTTCACAGGCGCCCTATGGCTACACCTTC. It yields the protein CASSSQAPYGYTF.

The J gene is TRBJ2-7, the V gene TRBV10-2, with D unclear. The CDR3 sequence is 12 residues long. The germline V gene has CDR1 WSHSY and CDR2 SAAADI. V was trimmed by 7 bases and J by 2 bases, leaving 9 bases between them. CDR3 sequence reads: CASKPTTYEQYF. The DNA for the CDR3 is TGCGCCAGCAAACCCACCACCTACGAGCAGTACTTC.

This clone was picked up a small number of times. CDR3 nucleotides: TGTGCCAGCAGCGTAAAGGCAGGGGAGCTGTTTTTT. Protein: CASSVKAGELFF. V usage is TRBV9 and J usage is TRBJ2-2, with D uncertain. Germline CDR1 is SGDLS and CDR2 is YYNGEE. Trimming left V 1 base short and J 8 bases short, with 6 bases between. There are 12 residues in the CDR3.

The rearrangement joins TRBV10-3 to TRBJ2-7; the match to TRBD2 covers 10 bases. The V and J ends lost 6 bases and 4 bases, in that order; junction bases with no gene match: 9. This CDR3 is built from 15 residues. Per germline, CDR1 ENHRY and CDR2 SYGVKD. Here the CDR3 reads CAIRTGTSAEYEQYF. The CDR3 DNA is TGTGCCATCAGGACCGGGACTAGCGCGGAGTACGAGCAGTACTTC.

V gene TRBV3-1 (or the pseudogene TRBV3-2) combines with J gene TRBJ2-1, with D perhaps matching TRBD1 or TRBD2 (6 bases each). This CDR3 is 14 amino acids long. Germline lookup yields CDR1 LGHDT and CDR2 YNNKEL (reference sequence). V was trimmed by 1 base and J by 10 bases, leaving 14 bases between them. As DNA, the CDR3 is TGTGCCAGCAGCCAAGGTTTGACGGGGGCGGAGCAGTTCTTC. This codes for CASSQGLTGAEQFF.

The chain couples TRBV5-1 to TRBJ2-7; D gene unclear. This CDR3 spans 11 amino acids. Trimming removed 0 bases from V and 9 bases from J, with 7 bases in between. Looked up from germline, CDR1 is SGHRS and CDR2 is YFSETQ. The CDR3 DNA reads TGCGCCAGCAGCTTGGGGACGGGGCAGTACTTC. Translation: CASSLGTGQYF. Full variable domain (outside the CDR3, taken from reference TRBV5-1 and TRBJ2-7): KAGVTQTPRYLIKTRGQQVTLSCSPISGHRSVSWYQQTPGQGLQFLFEYFSETQRNKGNFPGRFSGRQFSNSRSEMNVSTLELGDSALYLCASSLGTGQYFGPGTRLTVT.

The chain is built from TRBV6-6 and TRBJ1-3; D may be TRBD1 (5 bases). The CDR3 runs 14 residues. Trimming pared 6 bases from V and 10 bases from J, leaving 19 bases between. Per germline, CDR1 MNHNY and CDR2 SVGAGI (reference sequence). As DNA, the CDR3 is TGTGCCAGCAGAGGGGAAGCCCGGGACCGGACCATATATTTT. This encodes CASRGEARDRTIYF.

The chain carries TRBV5-1 and TRBJ2-3; D is unresolved. The CDR3 is 13 amino acids. Germline CDR1 reads SGHRS; CDR2 reads YFSETQ. V lost 5 bases, J lost 9 bases, and 16 bases lay in between. The DNA of the CDR3 is TGCGCCAGCAGACACCCTGACCAGTCGACGCAGTATTTT. It is translated as CASRHPDQSTQYF.

The chain joins TRBV2 to TRBJ2-7; the D is unclear. V dropped 2 bases and J dropped 0 bases, with 14 bases sitting between them. Germline V CDR1 and CDR2: SNHLY, FYNNEI. The CDR3 loop spans 16 amino acids. In DNA form, the CDR3 reads TGTGCCAGCAGTGAAATAGTCCTTCGGAGCTCCTACGAGCAGTACTTC. As protein: CASSEIVLRSSYEQYF.

The chain is built from TRBV7-9 and TRBJ2-1; 14 positions agree with TRBD2. J gave up 6 bases and V 5 bases, and 3 bases lay outside the gene matches. The CDR3 is 15 amino acids. Germline V gene data show CDR1 as SEHNR and CDR2 as FQNEAQ (reference sequence). The CDR3 DNA reads TGTGCCAGCAGCCTGACTAGCGGGGGGGTCAATGAGCAGTTCTTC. This sequence encodes CASSLTSGGVNEQFF.

The chain links TRBV18 to TRBJ2-7, with unresolved D. CDR1 KGHSH and CDR2 LQKENI come from the germline V gene. The CDR3 is 14 residues long. Trimming pared 0 bases from V and 0 bases from J, leaving 6 bases between. CDR3 residues: CASSPPWDSYEQYF. In DNA, the CDR3 is TGTGCCAGCTCACCACCGTGGGACTCCTACGAGCAGTACTTC.

The J gene is TRBJ2-3, the V gene TRBV12-3 or TRBV12-4; possible D gene TRBD2, 7 bases. Deletions cut 8 bases from V and 5 bases from J, with 11 bases between. CDR3 length equals 12 residues. This CDR3 is CASGGAGDTQYF. The CDR3 DNA follows: TGTGCCAGCGGGGGGGCGGGAGATACGCAGTATTTT.

This sequence joins TRBV5-1 and TRBJ2-7; possibly TRBD2 for D (6 bases). The V gene lost 5 bases and the J gene lost 3 bases, with 12 bases spanning the gap. Germline V lookup: CDR1 SGHRS, CDR2 YFSETQ. CDR3 size: 13 residues. DNA for the CDR3: TGCGCCAGCAGTCGGGGGTTGCTCTACGAGCAGTACTTC. Amino acid sequence: CASSRGLLYEQYF.

This chain uses TRBV9 with TRBJ2-3; 8 bases line up with TRBD2. V was clipped by 4 bases and J by 3 bases; unmatched bases: 19. There are 19 residues in the CDR3. The germline V gene has CDR1 SGDLS and CDR2 YYNGEE. The DNA of the CDR3 is TGTGCCAGCAGCCCCCGGGGGGGGGCCAGCTACGGGGGGACAGATACGCAGTATTTT. It is translated as CASSPRGGASYGGTDTQYF.